These T cell receptor beta chains were read from a single sample in a study of T cells in Graves' hyperthyroidism and ophthalmopathy. From the multiplex PCR reads, TCRdb called clonotypes with MiXCR, one entry per CDR3 protein. The sample consists of approximately 400,000 distinct CDR3 sequences, roughly 14% of them appearing once. Sequenced material: blood. The receptors shown here come from a woman aged 55-69 years with Graves' hyperthyroidism. The CDR3 runs from the conserved cysteine through the conserved F or W. A D gene is named only where the DNA matches it firmly. Clone size is stated in some rows and not others, as once, few, many or a class when expanded.

J gene: TRBJ2-5; D gene: .; V gene: TRBV15; clone size: many; CDR3 DNA: TGTGCCACCAGCAGAGATCCGTTCTATGTGACGGGACCCCTGGGAGAGACCCAGTACTTC; CDR3 protein: CATSRDPFYVTGPLGETQYF
J gene: TRBJ2-1; D gene: .; V gene: TRBV11-2; clone size: many; CDR3 DNA: TGTGCCAGCAGTCCGGGCGGGACGACGTACAATGAGCAGTTCTTC; CDR3 protein: CASSPGGTTYNEQFF
J gene: TRBJ2-2; D gene: .; V gene: TRBV20-1; clone size: .; CDR3 DNA: TGCAGTGCTAGAGCGGGACTGGGAGGCACCGGGGAGCTGTTTTTT; CDR3 protein: CSARAGLGGTGELFF
J gene: TRBJ2-7; D gene: TRBD2; V gene: TRBV2; clone size: .; CDR3 DNA: TGTGCCAGCATCAGAAGTGGTAGCGGGATGGGGGGCGAGCAGTACTTC; CDR3 protein: CASIRSGSGMGGEQYF
J gene: TRBJ1-6; D gene: .; V gene: TRBV11-2; clone size: many; CDR3 DNA: TGTGCCAGCAGCTTAAGGAGGGATGGATCACCCCTCCACTTT; CDR3 protein: CASSLRRDGSPLHF
J gene: TRBJ2-1; D gene: .; V gene: TRBV3-1; clone size: many; CDR3 DNA: TGTGCCAGCAGCCGCCGAGGTACTGAGCAGTTCTTC; CDR3 protein: CASSRRGTEQFF
J gene: TRBJ2-3; D gene: .; V gene: TRBV28; clone size: many; CDR3 DNA: TGTGCCAGCAGTTCCTGGCTCGAAAGCACAGATACGCAGTATTTT; CDR3 protein: CASSSWLESTDTQYF
J gene: TRBJ1-1; D gene: .; V gene: TRBV28; clone size: once; CDR3 DNA: TGTGCCAGCAGTGCGGGACTCTCTGCCGGGGCTTTCTTT; CDR3 protein: CASSAGLSAGAFF
J gene: TRBJ2-5; D gene: TRBD2; V gene: TRBV20-1; clone size: many; CDR3 DNA: TGCAGTGCGGGACTAGCGGGAGTTTCGCAAGAGACCCAGTACTTC; CDR3 protein: CSAGLAGVSQETQYF
J gene: TRBJ2-1; D gene: TRBD2; V gene: TRBV9; clone size: few; CDR3 DNA: TGTGCCAGCAGCGTCAACCGGGCGGCGGGAGGCAATGAGCAGTTCTTC; CDR3 protein: CASSVNRAAGGNEQFF
J gene: TRBJ2-7; D gene: .; V gene: TRBV18; clone size: many; CDR3 DNA: TGTGCCAGCCAAGGGGCAGGGCCGTACGAGCAGTACTTC; CDR3 protein: CASQGAGPYEQYF
J gene: TRBJ1-1; D gene: .; V gene: TRBV3-1; clone size: once; CDR3 DNA: TGTGTCAGCAGTACACCGAACACTGAAGCTTTCTTT; CDR3 protein: CVSSTPNTEAFF
J gene: TRBJ1-4; D gene: .; V gene: TRBV2; clone size: many; CDR3 DNA: TGTGCCAGCAGCCCCCTGGGGGAAAAACTGTTTTTT; CDR3 protein: CASSPLGEKLFF
J gene: TRBJ1-4; D gene: TRBD1; V gene: TRBV12-3/TRBV12-4; clone size: .; CDR3 DNA: TGTGCCAGCAGTCCCGGGACAGAAGAAAAACTGTTTTTT; CDR3 protein: CASSPGTEEKLFF
J gene: TRBJ2-5; D gene: TRBD1; V gene: TRBV12-3/TRBV12-4; clone size: many; CDR3 DNA: TGTGCCAGCAGTTTATTCGGACAGGGCCAAGAGACCCAGTACTTC; CDR3 protein: CASSLFGQGQETQYF
J gene: TRBJ2-1; D gene: TRBD2; V gene: TRBV5-1; clone size: few; CDR3 DNA: TGCGCCAGCAGACCCAGCGGGAGCGCCGCTGAGCAGTTCTTC; CDR3 protein: CASRPSGSAAEQFF
J gene: TRBJ2-7; D gene: .; V gene: TRBV5-6; clone size: many; CDR3 DNA: TGTGCCAGCAGCTCCGGGGTAGGGTCCTACGAGCAGTACTTC; CDR3 protein: CASSSGVGSYEQYF
J gene: TRBJ2-2; D gene: TRBD2; V gene: TRBV5-6; clone size: few; CDR3 DNA: TGTGCCAGCAGCTCGGGGACTAGCGGGAGAGCCGGGGAGCTGTTTTTT; CDR3 protein: CASSSGTSGRAGELFF
J gene: TRBJ2-7; D gene: TRBD2; V gene: TRBV12-3/TRBV12-4; clone size: .; CDR3 DNA: TGTGCCAGCACCCTCGGTAGCGGGAGAGCATCCTACGAGCAGTACTTC; CDR3 protein: CASTLGSGRASYEQYF
J gene: TRBJ2-1; D gene: TRBD2; V gene: TRBV5-6; clone size: many; CDR3 DNA: TGTGCCAGCAGCTTGGTGGTAGCGGGAGGGCCGGGTGAGCAGTTCTTC; CDR3 protein: CASSLVVAGGPGEQFF
J gene: TRBJ2-5; D gene: TRBD2; V gene: TRBV2; clone size: .; CDR3 DNA: TGTGCCAGCAGTCCAGGACTAGCGGGAGGCATTGAGACCCAGTACTTC; CDR3 protein: CASSPGLAGGIETQYF
J gene: TRBJ1-6; D gene: TRBD1; V gene: TRBV5-1; clone size: many; CDR3 DNA: TGCGCCAGCAGCTTCGGACAGGGGTGGTCACCCCTCCACTTT; CDR3 protein: CASSFGQGWSPLHF
J gene: TRBJ2-1; D gene: .; V gene: TRBV5-5; clone size: many; CDR3 DNA: TGTGCCAGCAGCTTGACTAGTACCTATGAGCAGTTCTTC; CDR3 protein: CASSLTSTYEQFF
J gene: TRBJ1-2; D gene: .; V gene: TRBV19; clone size: few; CDR3 DNA: TGTGCCAGTACGATAGGGACTAGGGGGTGGTCTAACTATGGCTACACCTTC; CDR3 protein: CASTIGTRGWSNYGYTF
J gene: TRBJ2-7; D gene: TRBD1; V gene: TRBV12-3/TRBV12-4; clone size: many; CDR3 DNA: TGTGCCAGCAGTCCTCAGGGGGTAAGGACCTACGAGCAGTACTTC; CDR3 protein: CASSPQGVRTYEQYF
J gene: TRBJ1-5; D gene: .; V gene: TRBV5-8; clone size: .; CDR3 DNA: TGTGCCAGCCTCGCCGGGGGCAATCAGCCCCAGCATTTT; CDR3 protein: CASLAGGNQPQHF
J gene: TRBJ2-7; D gene: .; V gene: TRBV12-3/TRBV12-4; clone size: many; CDR3 DNA: TGTGCCAGCAGTTTAGCAGGGGCCCTTACCTACGAGCAGTACTTC; CDR3 protein: CASSLAGALTYEQYF
J gene: TRBJ2-2; D gene: .; V gene: TRBV5-1; clone size: .; CDR3 DNA: TGCGCCAGCAGCTTGAACAGGGCAACGAACACCGGGGAGCTGTTTTTT; CDR3 protein: CASSLNRATNTGELFF
J gene: TRBJ2-7; D gene: .; V gene: TRBV6-5; clone size: .; CDR3 DNA: TGTGCCAGCAGTTACCTCGCGCCCCCATCGGCCGAGCAGTACTTC; CDR3 protein: CASSYLAPPSAEQYF
J gene: TRBJ1-1; D gene: .; V gene: TRBV6-6; clone size: many; CDR3 DNA: TGTGCCAGCAGTTACGGGGCAGGGGCAAACACTGAAGCTTTCTTT; CDR3 protein: CASSYGAGANTEAFF
J gene: TRBJ1-4; D gene: .; V gene: TRBV20-1; clone size: many; CDR3 DNA: TGCAGTGCTAGAGATAATACAAGGGCTAATGAAAAACTGTTTTTT; CDR3 protein: CSARDNTRANEKLFF
J gene: TRBJ2-5; D gene: .; V gene: TRBV12-5; clone size: many; CDR3 DNA: TGTGCTAGTGGTTTTTGGGAGCAAGAGACCCAGTACTTC; CDR3 protein: CASGFWEQETQYF
J gene: TRBJ2-1; D gene: .; V gene: TRBV18; clone size: .; CDR3 DNA: TGTGCCAGCATCAGCCGATCCGACAATGAGCAGTTCTTC; CDR3 protein: CASISRSDNEQFF
J gene: TRBJ2-7; D gene: .; V gene: TRBV30; clone size: many; CDR3 DNA: TGTGCCAGCACTGGGAACCGGAGCTCCTACGAGCAGTACTTC; CDR3 protein: CASTGNRSSYEQYF
J gene: TRBJ1-4; D gene: .; V gene: TRBV2; clone size: many; CDR3 DNA: TGTGCCAGCAGCGAACCCGACCCGGGAGGTAATGAAAAACTGTTTTTT; CDR3 protein: CASSEPDPGGNEKLFF
J gene: TRBJ2-1; D gene: .; V gene: TRBV6-2/TRBV6-3; clone size: many; CDR3 DNA: TGTGCCAGCAGCCAACAGGGCGGCGAGCAGTTCTTC; CDR3 protein: CASSQQGGEQFF
J gene: TRBJ2-7; D gene: .; V gene: TRBV10-3; clone size: many; CDR3 DNA: TGTGCCATCAGTGAGCTTTACGAGCAGTACTTC; CDR3 protein: CAISELYEQYF